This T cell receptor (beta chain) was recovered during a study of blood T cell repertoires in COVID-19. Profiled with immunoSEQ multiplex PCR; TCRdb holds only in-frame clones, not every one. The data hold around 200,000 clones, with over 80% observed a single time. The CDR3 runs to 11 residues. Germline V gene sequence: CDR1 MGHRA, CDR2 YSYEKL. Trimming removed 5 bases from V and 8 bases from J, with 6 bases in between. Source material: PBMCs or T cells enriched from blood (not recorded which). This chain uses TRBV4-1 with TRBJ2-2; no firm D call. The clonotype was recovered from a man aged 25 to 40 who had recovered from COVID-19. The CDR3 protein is CASSSLGELFF. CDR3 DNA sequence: TGCGCCAGCAGCTCCCTGGGGGAGCTGTTTTTT.